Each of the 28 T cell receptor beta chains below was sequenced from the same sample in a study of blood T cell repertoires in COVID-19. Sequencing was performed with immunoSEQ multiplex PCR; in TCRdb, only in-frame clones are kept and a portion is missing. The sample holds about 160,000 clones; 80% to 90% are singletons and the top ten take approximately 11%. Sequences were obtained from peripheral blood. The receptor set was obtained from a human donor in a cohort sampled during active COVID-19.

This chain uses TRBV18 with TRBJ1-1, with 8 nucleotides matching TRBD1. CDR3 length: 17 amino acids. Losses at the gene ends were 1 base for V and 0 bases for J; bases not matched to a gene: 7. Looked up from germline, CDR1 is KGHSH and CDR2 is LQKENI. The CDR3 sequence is CASSPLQGAGVNTEAFF. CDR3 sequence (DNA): TGTGCCAGCTCACCACTTCAGGGGGCAGGGGTGAACACTGAAGCTTTCTTT.

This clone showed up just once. This CDR3 is CASDQRAGVDTQYF. The CDR3 coding sequence is TGTGCCAGCGACCAGCGGGCGGGGGTGGATACGCAGTATTTT. This chain links TRBV7-8 with TRBJ2-3, with TRBD2 matching over 7 bases. Trimming at V came to 8 bases and at J to 6 bases, leaving 11 bases not matched to a gene. This CDR3 contains 14 residues. Germline V gene lookup returns CDR1 SGHVS and CDR2 FQNEAQ.

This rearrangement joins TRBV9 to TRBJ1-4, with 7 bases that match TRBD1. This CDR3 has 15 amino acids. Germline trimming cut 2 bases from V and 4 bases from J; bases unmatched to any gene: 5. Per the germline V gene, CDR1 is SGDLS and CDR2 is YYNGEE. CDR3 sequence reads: CASSVEGTVNEKLFF. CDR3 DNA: TGTGCCAGCAGCGTCGAAGGGACAGTTAATGAAAAACTGTTTTTT. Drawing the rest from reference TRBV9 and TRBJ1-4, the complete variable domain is DSGVTQTPKHLITATGQRVTLRCSPRSGDLSVYWYQQSLDQGLQFLIQYYNGEERAKGNILERFSAQQFPDLHSELNLSSLELGDSALYFCASSVEGTVNEKLFFGSGTQLSVL.

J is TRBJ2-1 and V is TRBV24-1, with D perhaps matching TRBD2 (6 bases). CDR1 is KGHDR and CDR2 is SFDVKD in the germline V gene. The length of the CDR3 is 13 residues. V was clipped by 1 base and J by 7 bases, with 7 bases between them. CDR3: CATSDFAGNEQFF. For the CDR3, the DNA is TGTGCCACCAGTGATTTCGCGGGGAATGAGCAGTTCTTC.

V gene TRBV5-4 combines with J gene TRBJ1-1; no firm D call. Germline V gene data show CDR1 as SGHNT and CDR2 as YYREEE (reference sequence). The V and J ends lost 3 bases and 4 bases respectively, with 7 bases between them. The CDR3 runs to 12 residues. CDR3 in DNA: TGTGCCAGCAGCTGGCCGGGCACTGAAGCTTTCTTT. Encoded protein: CASSWPGTEAFF.

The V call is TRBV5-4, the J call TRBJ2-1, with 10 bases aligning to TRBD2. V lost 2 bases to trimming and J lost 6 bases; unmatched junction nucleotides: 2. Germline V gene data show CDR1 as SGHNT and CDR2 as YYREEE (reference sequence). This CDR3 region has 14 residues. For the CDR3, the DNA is TGTGCCAGCAGCTTCGGACTAGCGGTCAATGAGCAGTTCTTC. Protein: CASSFGLAVNEQFF.

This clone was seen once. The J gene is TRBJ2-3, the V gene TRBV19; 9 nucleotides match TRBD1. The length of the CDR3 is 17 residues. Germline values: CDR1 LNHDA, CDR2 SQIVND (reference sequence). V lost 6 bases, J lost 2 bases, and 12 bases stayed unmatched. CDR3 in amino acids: CASRETGGTFNTDTQYF. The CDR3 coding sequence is TGTGCCAGTAGGGAGACAGGGGGGACCTTTAACACAGATACGCAGTATTTT.

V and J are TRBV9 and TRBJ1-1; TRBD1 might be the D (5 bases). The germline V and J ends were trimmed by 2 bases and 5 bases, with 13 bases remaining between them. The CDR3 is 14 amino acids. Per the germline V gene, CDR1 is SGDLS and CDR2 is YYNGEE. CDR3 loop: CASSVAGGDTEAFF. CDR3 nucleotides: TGTGCCAGCAGCGTGGCGGGGGGAGATACTGAAGCTTTCTTT.

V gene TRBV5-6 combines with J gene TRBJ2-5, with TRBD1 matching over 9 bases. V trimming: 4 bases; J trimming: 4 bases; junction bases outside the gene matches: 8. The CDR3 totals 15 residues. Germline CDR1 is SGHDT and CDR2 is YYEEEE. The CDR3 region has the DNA TGTGCCAGCAGCCCGGGACAGGGAGGGCGAGAGACCCAGTACTTC. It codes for CASSPGQGGRETQYF.

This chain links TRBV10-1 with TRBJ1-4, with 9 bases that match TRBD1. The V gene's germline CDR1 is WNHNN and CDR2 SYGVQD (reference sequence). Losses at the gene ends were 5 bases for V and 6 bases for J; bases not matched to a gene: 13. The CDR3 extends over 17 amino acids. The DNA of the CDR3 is TGCGCCAGCAGTTCCGGGACAGGGCCACAAGAGGATGAAAAACTGTTTTTT. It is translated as CASSSGTGPQEDEKLFF.

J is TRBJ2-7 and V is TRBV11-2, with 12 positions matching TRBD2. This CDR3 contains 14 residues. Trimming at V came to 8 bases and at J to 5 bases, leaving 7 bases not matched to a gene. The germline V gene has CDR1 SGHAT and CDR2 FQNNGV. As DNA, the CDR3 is TGTGCCAGCGTTCGACTAGCGGGAGTCGACGAGCAGTACTTC. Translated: CASVRLAGVDEQYF.

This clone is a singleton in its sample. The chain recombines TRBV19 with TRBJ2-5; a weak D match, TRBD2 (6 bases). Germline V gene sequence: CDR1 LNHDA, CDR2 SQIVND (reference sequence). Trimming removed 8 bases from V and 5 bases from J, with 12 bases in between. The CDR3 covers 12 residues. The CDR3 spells CASGRGSETQYF. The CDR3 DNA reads TGTGCCAGTGGGCGGGGATCGGAGACCCAGTACTTC.

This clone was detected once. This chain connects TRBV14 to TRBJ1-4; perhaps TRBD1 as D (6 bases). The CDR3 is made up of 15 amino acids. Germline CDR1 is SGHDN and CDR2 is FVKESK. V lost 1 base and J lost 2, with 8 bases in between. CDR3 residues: CASSQGQGTNEKLFF. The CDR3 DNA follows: TGTGCCAGCAGCCAAGGGCAGGGGACTAATGAAAAACTGTTTTTT. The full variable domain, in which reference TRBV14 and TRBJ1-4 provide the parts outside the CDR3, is EAGVTQFPSHSVIEKGQTVTLRCDPISGHDNLYWYRRVMGKEIKFLLHFVKESKQDESGMPNNRFLAERTGGTYSTLKVQPAELEDSGVYFCASSQGQGTNEKLFFGSGTQLSVL.

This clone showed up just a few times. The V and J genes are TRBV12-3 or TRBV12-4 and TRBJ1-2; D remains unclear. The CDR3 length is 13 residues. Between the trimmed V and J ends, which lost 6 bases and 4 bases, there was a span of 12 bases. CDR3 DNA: TGTGCCAGCAGCCCACAGAAAATCTATGGCTACACCTTC. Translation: CASSPQKIYGYTF.

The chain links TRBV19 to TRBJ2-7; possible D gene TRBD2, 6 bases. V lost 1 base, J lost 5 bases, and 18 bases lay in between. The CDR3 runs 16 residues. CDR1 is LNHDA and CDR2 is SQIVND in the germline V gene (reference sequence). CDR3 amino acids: CASSIAVGGSRDEQYF. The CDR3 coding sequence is TGTGCCAGTAGTATAGCAGTAGGAGGGAGTAGGGACGAGCAGTACTTC. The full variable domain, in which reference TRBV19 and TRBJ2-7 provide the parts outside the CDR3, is DGGITQSPKYLFRKEGQNVTLSCEQNLNHDAMYWYRQDPGQGLRLIYYSQIVNDFQKGDIAEGYSVSREKKESFPLTVTSAQKNPTAFYLCASSIAVGGSRDEQYFGPGTRLTVT.

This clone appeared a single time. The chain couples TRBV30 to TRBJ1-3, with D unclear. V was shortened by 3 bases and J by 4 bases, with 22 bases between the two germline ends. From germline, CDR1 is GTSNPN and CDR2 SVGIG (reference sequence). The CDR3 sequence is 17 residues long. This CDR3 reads CAWRHSVRRARGNTIYF. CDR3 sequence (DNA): TGTGCCTGGAGACACTCAGTGAGGAGGGCGAGAGGAAACACCATATATTTT. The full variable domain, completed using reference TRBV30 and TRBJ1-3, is SQTIHQWPATLVQPVGSPLSLECTVEGTSNPNLYWYRQAAGRGLQLLFYSVGIGQISSEVPQNLSASRPQDRQFILSSKKLLLSDSGFYLCAWRHSVRRARGNTIYFGEGSWLTVV.

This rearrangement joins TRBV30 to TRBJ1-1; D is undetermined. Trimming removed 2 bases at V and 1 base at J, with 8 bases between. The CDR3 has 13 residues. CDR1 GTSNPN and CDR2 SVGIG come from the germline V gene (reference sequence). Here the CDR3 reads CAWSHGANTEAFF. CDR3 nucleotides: TGTGCCTGGAGTCACGGAGCGAACACTGAAGCTTTCTTT.

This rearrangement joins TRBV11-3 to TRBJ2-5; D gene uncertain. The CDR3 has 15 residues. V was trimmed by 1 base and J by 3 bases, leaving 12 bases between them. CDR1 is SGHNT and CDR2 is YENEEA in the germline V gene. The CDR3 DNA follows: TGTGCCAGCAGCTTAGGCGCAGCCGAGGAAGAGACCCAGTACTTC. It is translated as CASSLGAAEEETQYF.

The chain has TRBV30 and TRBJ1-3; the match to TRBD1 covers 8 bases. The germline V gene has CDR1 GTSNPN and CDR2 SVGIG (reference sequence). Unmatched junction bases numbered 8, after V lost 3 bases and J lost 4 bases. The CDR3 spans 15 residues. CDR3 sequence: CAWRRTGTGGNTIYF. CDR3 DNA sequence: TGTGCCTGGAGGAGAACAGGGACAGGAGGAAACACCATATATTTT.

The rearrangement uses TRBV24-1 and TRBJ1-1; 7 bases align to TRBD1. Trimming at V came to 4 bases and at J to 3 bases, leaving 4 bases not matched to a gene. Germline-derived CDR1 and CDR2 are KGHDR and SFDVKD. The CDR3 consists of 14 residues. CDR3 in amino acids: CATSDRDSYTEAFF. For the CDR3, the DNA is TGTGCCACCAGTGACCGGGACAGTTACACTGAAGCTTTCTTT.

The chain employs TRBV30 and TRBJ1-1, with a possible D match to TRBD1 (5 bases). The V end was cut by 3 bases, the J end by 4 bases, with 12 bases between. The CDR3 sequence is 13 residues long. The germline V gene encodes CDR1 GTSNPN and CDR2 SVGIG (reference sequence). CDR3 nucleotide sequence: TGTGCCTGGAGGGGCGGGGACGGCACTGAAGCTTTCTTT. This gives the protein CAWRGGDGTEAFF.

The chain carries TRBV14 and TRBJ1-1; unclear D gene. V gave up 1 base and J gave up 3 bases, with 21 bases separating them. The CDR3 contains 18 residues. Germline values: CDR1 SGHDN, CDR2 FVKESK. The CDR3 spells CASSQARELLSPHTEAFF. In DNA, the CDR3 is TGTGCCAGCAGCCAAGCACGGGAGCTTCTTAGCCCCCACACTGAAGCTTTCTTT.

CDR3 sequence reads: CASSQYQGARTEAFF. As DNA, the CDR3 is TGCGCCAGCAGCCAATACCAGGGGGCGCGGACTGAAGCTTTCTTT. The J gene is TRBJ1-1, the V gene TRBV4-1, with 8 bases lining up with TRBD1. The CDR3 runs 15 residues. In germline, CDR1 is MGHRA, CDR2 YSYEKL. V lost 2 bases and J lost 5; bases outside the gene matches: 7.

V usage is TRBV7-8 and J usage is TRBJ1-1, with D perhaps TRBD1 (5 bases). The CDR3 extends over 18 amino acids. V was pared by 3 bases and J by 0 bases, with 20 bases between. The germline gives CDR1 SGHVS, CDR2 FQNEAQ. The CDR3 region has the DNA TGTGCCAGCAGCTTTCCCGGACAAGGTCTAAACCTGAACACTGAAGCTTTCTTT. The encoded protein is CASSFPGQGLNLNTEAFF.

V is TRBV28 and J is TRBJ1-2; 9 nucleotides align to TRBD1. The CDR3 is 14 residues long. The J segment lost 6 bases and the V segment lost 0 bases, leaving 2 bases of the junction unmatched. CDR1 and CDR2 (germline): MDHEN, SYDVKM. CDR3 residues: CASSLWGTGNGYTF. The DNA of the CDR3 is TGTGCCAGCAGTTTATGGGGGACAGGGAATGGCTACACCTTC.

This chain's CDR3 is CASKGRQGPNEKLFF. In nucleotides, the CDR3 is TGTGCCAGCAAGGGGCGGCAGGGCCCTAATGAAAAACTGTTTTTT. This chain uses TRBV2 with TRBJ1-4; a weak D match, TRBD1 (5 bases). CDR1 SNHLY and CDR2 FYNNEI come from the germline V gene. This CDR3 is 15 amino acids long. Trimming shortened V by 7 bases and J by 3 bases, and 15 bases separated the two germline ends. The full variable domain, with the rest looked up from reference TRBV2 and TRBJ1-4, is EPEVTQTPSHQVTQMGQEVILRCVPISNHLYFYWYRQILGQKVEFLVSFYNNEISEKSEIFDDQFSVERPDGSNFTLKIRSTKLEDSAMYFCASKGRQGPNEKLFFGSGTQLSVL.

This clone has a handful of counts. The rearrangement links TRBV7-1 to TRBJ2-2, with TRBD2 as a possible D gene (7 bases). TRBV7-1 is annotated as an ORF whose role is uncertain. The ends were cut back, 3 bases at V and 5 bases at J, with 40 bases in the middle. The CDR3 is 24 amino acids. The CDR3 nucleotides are TGTGCCAGCAGCTCCCCGTGGACGACCCCGGGGGCGGGCAGCGGGGTTATTCTTACCGGGGAGCTGTTTTTT. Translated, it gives CASSSPWTTPGAGSGVILTGELFF.

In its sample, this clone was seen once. CDR3 sequence: CASSVWRGGATDTQYF. The CDR3 DNA is TGTGCCAGCAGCGTGTGGCGCGGGGGGGCTACAGATACGCAGTATTTT. The V and J genes are TRBV9 and TRBJ2-3; the match to TRBD2 covers 9 bases. Germline assignment: CDR1 SGDLS and CDR2 YYNGEE. The CDR3 is 16 amino acids. J lost 3 bases, V lost 2 bases, and 7 bases had no gene match.